The TCR beta chain under discussion was sequenced for a study of blood T cell repertoires in COVID-19. Study summary: In each case, the material was cDNA or gDNA derived from T cells, B-cell-depleted T cells, or PBMCs.

Original data processing: Amplification from reference gene primers served as the basis for estimated nucleated cell counts. The repertoire was sequenced with immunoSEQ multiplex PCR; TCRdb's copy has only in-frame clones and lacks some. Clone size and the V and J calls come from that table; the DNA yielded D and trimming. The table records 55,000 to 80,000 clones, roughly 90% of them present only once. The sample consisted of peripheral blood. This receptor was identified in a human donor in a cohort sampled during active COVID-19.

Written as DNA, the CDR3 is TGTGCCAGCAGCTACGGGACTAGCGGGTCCCTTTACGAGCAGTACTTC. It encodes CASSYGTSGSLYEQYF. This rearrangement joins TRBV5-4 to TRBJ2-7; TRBD2 matches at 12 bases. V shed 3 bases and J 4 bases; nucleotides not matched to a gene: 8. The germline V gene has CDR1 SGHNT and CDR2 YYREEE (reference sequence). The CDR3 loop spans 16 amino acids.